This T cell receptor beta chain was identified during a study of blood T cell repertoires in COVID-19. Study background: The study drew acute and convalescent COVID-19 samples from the United States, Italy and Spain. T cells, B-cell-depleted T cells, or PBMCs provided the cDNA or gDNA that served as material.

TCRdb's table, derived via immunoSEQ multiplex PCR, lists solely in-frame clones and lacks some. Among about 320,000 clones listed, over 80% were seen once. Those who participated ranged in age from about 18 to 89 years and resided in around 22 US areas. Donors in Cohort 3 who had recovered were those with two negative PCRs, healthcare professional clearance, or resolution of their symptoms. The V gene end was trimmed by 3 bases and the J gene end by 4 bases; junction bases not matched to a gene: 8. The length of the CDR3 is 17 residues. Germline CDR1 MNHEY, CDR2 SMNVEV (reference sequence). The clonotype comes from a man under 40 who had recovered from COVID-19. The sequenced sample consisted of PBMCs or T cells enriched from blood (not recorded which). The V call is TRBV27, the J call TRBJ2-2, with 10 bases aligning to TRBD2. CDR3 amino acids: CASSFLSASGGTGELFF. The DNA for the CDR3 is TGTGCCAGCAGTTTCTTGTCGGCTAGCGGGGGCACCGGGGAGCTGTTTTTT.